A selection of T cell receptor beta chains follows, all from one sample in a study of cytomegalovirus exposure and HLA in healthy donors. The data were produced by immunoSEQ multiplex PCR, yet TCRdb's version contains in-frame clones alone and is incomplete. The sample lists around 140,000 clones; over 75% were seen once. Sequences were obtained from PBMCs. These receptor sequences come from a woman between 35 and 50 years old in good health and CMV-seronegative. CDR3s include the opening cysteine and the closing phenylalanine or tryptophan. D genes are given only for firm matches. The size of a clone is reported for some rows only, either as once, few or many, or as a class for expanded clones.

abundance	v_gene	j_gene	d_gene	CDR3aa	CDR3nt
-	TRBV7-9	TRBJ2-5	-	CASSLMAMQETQYF	TGTGCCAGCAGCTTAATGGCCATGCAAGAAACCCAGTACTTC
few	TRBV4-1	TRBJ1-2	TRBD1	CASSQTSQGGYGYTF	TGCGCCAGCAGCCAAACCTCTCAGGGGGGCTATGGCTACACCTTC
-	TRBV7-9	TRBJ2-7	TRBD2	CASSLGASGEFYEQYF	TGTGCCAGCAGCTTAGGGGCGAGCGGGGAGTTCTACGAGCAGTACTTC
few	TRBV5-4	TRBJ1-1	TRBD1	CASSLGQGPFVWTEAFF	TGTGCCAGCAGCTTGGGACAGGGGCCCTTTGTATGGACTGAAGCTTTCTTT
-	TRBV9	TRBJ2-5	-	CASSSVLWETQYF	TGTGCCAGCAGCTCAGTTCTTTGGGAGACCCAGTACTTC
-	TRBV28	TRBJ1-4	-	CASSLSSGAEKLFF	TGTGCCAGCAGTTTATCGTCAGGGGCGGAAAAACTGTTTTTT
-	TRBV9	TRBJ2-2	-	CASSFHSAPNTGELFF	TGTGCCAGCAGCTTTCATAGCGCACCGAACACCGGGGAGCTGTTTTTT
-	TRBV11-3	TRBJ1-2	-	CASSPSTGTPYGYTF	TGTGCCAGCAGCCCTAGCACAGGGACCCCCTATGGCTACACCTTC
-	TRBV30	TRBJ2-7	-	CAWSAGRRGYEQYF	TGTGCCTGGAGTGCGGGGCGTCGGGGGTACGAGCAGTACTTC
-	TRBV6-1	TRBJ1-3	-	CASKESSGNTIYF	TGTGCCAGCAAGGAGAGCTCTGGAAACACCATATATTTT
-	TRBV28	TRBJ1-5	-	CASRVSLNQPQHF	TGTGCCAGCAGAGTCAGTCTTAATCAGCCCCAGCATTTT
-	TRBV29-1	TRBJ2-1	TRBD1	CSTHRGPHEQFF	TGCAGCACCCACAGGGGTCCTCATGAGCAGTTCTTC
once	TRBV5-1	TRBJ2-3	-	CASSLAVDSITDTQYF	TGCGCCAGCAGCTTGGCAGTCGACTCCATCACAGATACGCAGTATTTT
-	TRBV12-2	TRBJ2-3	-	CASRLDKTSGRVDTQYF	TGTGCAAGTCGCTTAGATAAGACTAGCGGGAGAGTAGATACGCAGTATTTT
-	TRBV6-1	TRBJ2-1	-	CASSEAWRESEQFF	TGTGCCAGCAGTGAAGCGTGGAGGGAGTCTGAGCAGTTCTTC
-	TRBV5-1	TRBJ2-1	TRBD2	CASSPSTSGGYNEQFF	TGCGCCAGCAGCCCATCGACTAGCGGAGGGTACAATGAGCAGTTCTTC
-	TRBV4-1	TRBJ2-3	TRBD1	CASSQGQGSADTQYF	TGCGCCAGCAGCCAAGGACAGGGGAGCGCAGATACGCAGTATTTT
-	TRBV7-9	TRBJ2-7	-	CASSLDISYEQYF	TGTGCCAGCAGCTTAGACATTTCCTACGAGCAGTACTTC
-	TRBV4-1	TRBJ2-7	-	CASSQRLAGYEQYF	TGCGCCAGCAGCCAACGGCTAGCCGGCTACGAGCAGTACTTC
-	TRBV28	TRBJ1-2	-	CASRMAGVPYGYTF	TGTGCCAGCAGGATGGCAGGGGTCCCCTATGGCTACACCTTC
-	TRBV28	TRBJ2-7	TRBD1	CASTPPGTVYEQYF	TGTGCCAGCACCCCTCCCGGGACAGTCTACGAGCAGTACTTC
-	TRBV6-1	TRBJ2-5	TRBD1	CASRAGQGQETQYF	TGTGCCAGCAGGGCGGGACAGGGGCAGGAGACCCAGTACTTC
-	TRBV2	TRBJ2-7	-	CASRADVSEQYF	TGTGCCAGCAGAGCGGACGTATCCGAGCAGTACTTC
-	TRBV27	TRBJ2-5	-	CASSLYLEATQYF	TGTGCCAGCAGTTTATACCTAGAGGCGACCCAGTACTTC
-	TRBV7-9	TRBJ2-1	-	CASSPGLHSYNEQFF	TGTGCCAGCAGCCCGGGACTCCACTCCTACAATGAGCAGTTCTTC
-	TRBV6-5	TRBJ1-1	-	CASSSSSLNTEAFF	TGTGCCAGCAGTTCCTCCAGTTTGAACACTGAAGCTTTCTTT
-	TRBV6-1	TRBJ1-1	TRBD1	CASSGQGLTEAFF	TGTGCCAGCAGTGGACAGGGCCTCACTGAAGCTTTCTTT
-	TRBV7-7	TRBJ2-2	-	CASSPQTNTGELFF	TGTGCTAGCAGCCCACAAACCAACACCGGGGAGCTGTTTTTT
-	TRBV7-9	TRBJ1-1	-	CASSFSPSTGSEAFF	TGTGCCAGCAGCTTCTCCCCAAGTACAGGGAGTGAAGCTTTCTTT
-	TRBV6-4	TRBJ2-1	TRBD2	CASSVLAGIGNEQFF	TGTGCCAGCAGTGTTCTAGCGGGAATAGGGAATGAGCAGTTCTTC
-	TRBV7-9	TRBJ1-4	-	CASSFGPTEKLFF	TGTGCCAGCAGCTTTGGGCCAACCGAAAAACTGTTTTTT
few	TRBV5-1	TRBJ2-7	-	CASSQGGDYEQYF	TGCGCCAGCAGCCAGGGTGGCGACTACGAGCAGTACTTC
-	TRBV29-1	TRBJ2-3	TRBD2	CSATGQQLKREISVDTQYF	TGCAGCGCCACAGGACAACAATTAAAGCGGGAGATCTCCGTAGATACGCAGTATTTT
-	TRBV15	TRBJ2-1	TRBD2	CATSRDLGKREVEQFF	TGTGCCACCAGCAGAGATCTTGGTAAGCGGGAAGTTGAGCAGTTCTTC
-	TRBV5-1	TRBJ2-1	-	CASSSAGGSYNEQFF	TGCGCCAGCAGCTCCGCCGGCGGGTCCTACAATGAGCAGTTCTTC
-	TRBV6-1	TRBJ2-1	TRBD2	CASSERLAGSYNEQFF	TGTGCCAGCAGTGAAAGACTAGCGGGCTCCTACAATGAGCAGTTCTTC
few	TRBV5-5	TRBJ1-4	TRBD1	CASSLVGQGATNEKLFF	TGTGCCAGCAGCTTGGTGGGCCAGGGGGCGACTAATGAAAAACTGTTTTTT
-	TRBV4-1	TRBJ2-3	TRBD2	CASSLRASGSGGTDTQYF	TGCGCCAGCAGCCTCCGGGCTAGCGGGAGTGGAGGAACAGATACGCAGTATTTT
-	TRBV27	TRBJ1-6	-	CASRASSYNSPLHF	TGTGCCAGCAGGGCTAGCTCCTATAATTCACCCCTCCACTTT
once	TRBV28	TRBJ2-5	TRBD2	CASSRPGLAEETQYF	TGTGCCAGCAGTCGGCCGGGACTAGCGGAAGAGACCCAGTACTTC
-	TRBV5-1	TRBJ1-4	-	CASSLAEAGEEKLFF	TGCGCCAGCAGCTTGGCCGAGGCAGGGGAAGAAAAACTGTTTTTT
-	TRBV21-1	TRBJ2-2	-	CASSLPKTGGRFTGELFF	TGTGCCAGCAGCCTACCTAAGACAGGGGGGAGGTTCACCGGGGAGCTGTTTTTT
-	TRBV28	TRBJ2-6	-	CASSLSGSGANVLTF	TGTGCCAGCAGTTTATCGGGGAGCGGGGCCAACGTCCTGACTTTC
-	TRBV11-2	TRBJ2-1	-	CASSLSPLYNEQFF	TGTGCCAGCAGCTTATCCCCCCTCTACAATGAGCAGTTCTTC
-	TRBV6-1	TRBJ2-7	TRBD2	CASSGASGGAYEQYF	TGTGCCAGCAGTGGGGCTAGCGGGGGGGCATACGAGCAGTACTTC
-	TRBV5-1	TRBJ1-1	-	CASSLVAGNTEAFF	TGCGCCAGCAGCTTGGTCGCAGGGAACACTGAAGCTTTCTTT
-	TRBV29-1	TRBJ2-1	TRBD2	CSVEDRSGRALNEQFF	TGCAGCGTTGAGGATAGAAGCGGGAGGGCCCTCAATGAGCAGTTCTTC
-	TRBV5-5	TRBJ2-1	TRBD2	CASSFGLAGSNEQFF	TGTGCCAGCAGCTTTGGACTAGCGGGAAGCAATGAGCAGTTCTTC